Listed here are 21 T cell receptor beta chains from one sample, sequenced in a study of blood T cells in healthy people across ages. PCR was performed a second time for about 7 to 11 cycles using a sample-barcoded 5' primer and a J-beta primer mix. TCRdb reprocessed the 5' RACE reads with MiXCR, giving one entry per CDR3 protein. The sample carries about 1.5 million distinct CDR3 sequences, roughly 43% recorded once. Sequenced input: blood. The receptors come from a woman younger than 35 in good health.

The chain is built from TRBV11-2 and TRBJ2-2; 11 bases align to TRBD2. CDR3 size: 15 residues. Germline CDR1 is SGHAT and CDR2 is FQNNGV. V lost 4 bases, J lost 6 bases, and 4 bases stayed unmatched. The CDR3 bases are TGTGCCAGCAGCTCAATAGCGGGGGGGCCCGGGGAGCTGTTTTTT. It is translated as CASSSIAGGPGELFF.

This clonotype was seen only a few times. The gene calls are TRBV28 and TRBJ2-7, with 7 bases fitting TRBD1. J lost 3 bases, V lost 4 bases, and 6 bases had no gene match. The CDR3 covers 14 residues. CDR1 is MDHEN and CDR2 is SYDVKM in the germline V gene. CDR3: CASSSTGPLYEQYF. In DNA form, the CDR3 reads TGTGCCAGCAGTTCGACAGGGCCCCTCTACGAGCAGTACTTC. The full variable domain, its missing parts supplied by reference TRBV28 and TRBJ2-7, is DVKVTQSSRYLVKRTGEKVFLECVQDMDHENMFWYRQDPGLGLRLIYFSYDVKMKEKGDIPEGYSVSREKKERFSLILESASTNQTSMYLCASSSTGPLYEQYFGPGTRLTVT.

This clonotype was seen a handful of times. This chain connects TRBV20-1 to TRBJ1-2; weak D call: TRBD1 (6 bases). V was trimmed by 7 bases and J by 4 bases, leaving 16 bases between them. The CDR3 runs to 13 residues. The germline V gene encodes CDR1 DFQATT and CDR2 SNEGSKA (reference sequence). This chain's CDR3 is CSVGGRNPYGYTF. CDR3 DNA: TGCAGTGTTGGGGGCAGAAATCCCTATGGCTACACCTTC.

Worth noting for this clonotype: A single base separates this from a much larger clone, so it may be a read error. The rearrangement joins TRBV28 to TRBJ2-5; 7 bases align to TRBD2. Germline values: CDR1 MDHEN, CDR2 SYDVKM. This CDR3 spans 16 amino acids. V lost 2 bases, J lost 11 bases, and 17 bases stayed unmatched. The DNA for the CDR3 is TGTGCCAGCAGTTTAGACCCTAGCGGCACCCACAATGAGCAGTACTTC. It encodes CASSLDPSGTHNEQYF.

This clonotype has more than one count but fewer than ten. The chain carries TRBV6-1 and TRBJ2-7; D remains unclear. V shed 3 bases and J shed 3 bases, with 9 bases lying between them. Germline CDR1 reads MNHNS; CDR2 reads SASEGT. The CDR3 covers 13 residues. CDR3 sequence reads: CASSDSIYYEQYF. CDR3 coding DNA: TGTGCCAGCAGTGACTCGATCTACTACGAGCAGTACTTC.

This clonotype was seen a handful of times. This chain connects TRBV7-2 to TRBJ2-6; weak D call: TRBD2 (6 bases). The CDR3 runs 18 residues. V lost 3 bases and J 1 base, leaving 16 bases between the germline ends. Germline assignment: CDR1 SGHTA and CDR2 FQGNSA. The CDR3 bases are TGTGCCAGCAGCTTGGGCGGGACTTTAACTTCTGGGGCCAACGTCCTGACTTTC. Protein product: CASSLGGTLTSGANVLTF.

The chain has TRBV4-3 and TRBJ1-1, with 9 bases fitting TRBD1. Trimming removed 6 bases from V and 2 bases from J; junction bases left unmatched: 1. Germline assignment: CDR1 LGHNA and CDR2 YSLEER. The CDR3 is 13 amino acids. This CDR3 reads CASRDRGNTEAFF. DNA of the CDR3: TGCGCCAGCAGGGACAGGGGTAACACTGAAGCTTTCTTT.

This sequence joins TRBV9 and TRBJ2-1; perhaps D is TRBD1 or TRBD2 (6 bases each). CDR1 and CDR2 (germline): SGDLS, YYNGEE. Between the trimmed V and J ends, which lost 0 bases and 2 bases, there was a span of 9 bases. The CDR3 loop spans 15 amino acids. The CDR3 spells CASSVEGGPYNEQFF. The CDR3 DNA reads TGTGCCAGCAGCGTAGAGGGGGGCCCCTACAATGAGCAGTTCTTC.

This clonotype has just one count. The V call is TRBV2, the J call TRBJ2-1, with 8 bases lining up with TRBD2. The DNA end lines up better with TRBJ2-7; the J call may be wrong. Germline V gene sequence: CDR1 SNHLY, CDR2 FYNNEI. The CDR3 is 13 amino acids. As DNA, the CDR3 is TGTGCTGGAGGCCGGGAGGGCCAGAATGAGCAGTACTTC. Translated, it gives CAGGREGQNEQYF.

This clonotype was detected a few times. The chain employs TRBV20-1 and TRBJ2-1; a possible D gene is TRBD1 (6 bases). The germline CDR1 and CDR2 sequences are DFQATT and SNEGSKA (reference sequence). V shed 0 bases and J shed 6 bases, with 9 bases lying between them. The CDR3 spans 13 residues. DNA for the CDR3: TGCAGTGCTAGAGACCTCAGGGGCAATGAGCAGTTCTTC. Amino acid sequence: CSARDLRGNEQFF.

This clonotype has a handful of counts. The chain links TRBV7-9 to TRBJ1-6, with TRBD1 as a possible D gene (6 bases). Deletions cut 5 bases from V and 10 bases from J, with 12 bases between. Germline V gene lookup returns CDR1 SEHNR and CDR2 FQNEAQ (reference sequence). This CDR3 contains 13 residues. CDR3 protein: CASSRRDTSPLHF. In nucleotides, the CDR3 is TGTGCCAGCAGCCGGCGGGACACCTCACCCCTCCACTTT.

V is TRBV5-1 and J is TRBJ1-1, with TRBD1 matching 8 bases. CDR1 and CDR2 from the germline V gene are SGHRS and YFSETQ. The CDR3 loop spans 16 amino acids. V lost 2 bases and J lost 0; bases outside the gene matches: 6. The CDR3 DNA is TGCGCCAGCAGCTTCCCGGGACAGGACGTGAACACTGAAGCTTTCTTT. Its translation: CASSFPGQDVNTEAFF.

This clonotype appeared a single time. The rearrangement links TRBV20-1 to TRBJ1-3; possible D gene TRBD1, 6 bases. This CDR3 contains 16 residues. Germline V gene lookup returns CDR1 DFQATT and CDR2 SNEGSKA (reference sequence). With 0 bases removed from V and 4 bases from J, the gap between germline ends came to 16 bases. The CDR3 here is CSARDPGGQKGNTIYF. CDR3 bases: TGCAGTGCTAGAGATCCCGGGGGGCAAAAAGGAAACACCATATATTTT.

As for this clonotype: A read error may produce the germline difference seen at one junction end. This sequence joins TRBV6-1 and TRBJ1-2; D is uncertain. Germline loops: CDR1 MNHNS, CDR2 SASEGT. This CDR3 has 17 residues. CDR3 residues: CASIEGPASYPNYGYTF. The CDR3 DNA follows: TGTGCCAGCATTGAAGGGCCAGCATCATATCCTAACTATGGCTACACCTTC.

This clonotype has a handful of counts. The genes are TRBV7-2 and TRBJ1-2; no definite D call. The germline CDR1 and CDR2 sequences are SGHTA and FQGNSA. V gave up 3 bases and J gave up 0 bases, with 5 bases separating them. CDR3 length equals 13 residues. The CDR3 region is CASSFPSNYGYTF. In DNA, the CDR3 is TGTGCCAGCAGCTTTCCATCTAACTATGGCTACACCTTC.

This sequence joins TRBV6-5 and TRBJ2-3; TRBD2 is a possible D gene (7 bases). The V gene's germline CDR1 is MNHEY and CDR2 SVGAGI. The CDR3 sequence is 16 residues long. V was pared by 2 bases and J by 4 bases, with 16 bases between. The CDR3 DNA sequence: TGTGCCAGCAGTTACGTTGCGGGGGCCCCCCCAGATACGCAGTATTTT. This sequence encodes CASSYVAGAPPDTQYF.

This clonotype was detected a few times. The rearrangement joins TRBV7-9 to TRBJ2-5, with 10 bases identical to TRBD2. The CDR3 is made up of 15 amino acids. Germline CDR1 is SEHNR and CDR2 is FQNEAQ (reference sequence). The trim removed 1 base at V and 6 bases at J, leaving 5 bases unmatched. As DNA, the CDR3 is TGTGCCAGCAGCTTAGTTCTAGCGGGGGCCCAGACCCAGTACTTC. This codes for CASSLVLAGAQTQYF.

DNA of the CDR3: TGTGCCAGCAGCAACGGGGACAGGACGTCTAGCTATGGCTACACCTTC. Amino acid sequence: CASSNGDRTSSYGYTF. J is TRBJ1-2 and V is TRBV21-1; TRBD1 is taken as the D call from the table, unchecked against the DNA. TRBV21-1 constitutes a pseudogene. The CDR3 is 16 amino acids.

CDR3 in amino acids: CASRKLAGGGDTQYF. The CDR3 DNA sequence: TGTGCCAGCAGAAAACTAGCGGGGGGGGGCGATACGCAGTATTTT. The V and J genes are TRBV6-5 and TRBJ2-3, with 13 bases matching TRBD2. The germline gives CDR1 MNHEY, CDR2 SVGAGI. The trim removed 6 bases at V and 6 bases at J, leaving 6 bases unmatched. The CDR3 is 15 residues long.

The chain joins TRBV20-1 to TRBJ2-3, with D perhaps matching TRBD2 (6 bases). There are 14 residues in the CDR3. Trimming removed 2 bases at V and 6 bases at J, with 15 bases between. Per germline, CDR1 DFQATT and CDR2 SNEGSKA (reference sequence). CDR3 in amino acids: CSARSRGAGDTQYF. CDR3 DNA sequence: TGCAGTGCTAGATCGAGAGGTGCGGGGGATACGCAGTATTTT.

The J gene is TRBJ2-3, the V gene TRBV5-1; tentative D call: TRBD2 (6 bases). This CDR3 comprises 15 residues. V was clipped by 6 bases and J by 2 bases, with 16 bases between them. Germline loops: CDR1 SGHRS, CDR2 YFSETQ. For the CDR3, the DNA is TGCGCCAGCATGGGAGGAACTAAGATCACAGATACGCAGTATTTT. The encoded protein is CASMGGTKITDTQYF.